These T cell receptor beta chains were read from a single sample in a study of cytomegalovirus exposure and HLA in healthy donors. TCRdb's table, derived via immunoSEQ multiplex PCR, lists solely in-frame clones and lacks some. The table has roughly 120,000 clones, approximately 78% seen once. Sequencing was done on a sample of PBMCs. The receptors stem from a woman in her thirties in good health and CMV-seronegative. The CDR3 runs from the conserved cysteine through the conserved F or W. A D gene is named only where the DNA matches it firmly. Clone sizes are given selectively: once, few, many, or a class where the clone is expanded.

TRBV9	TRBJ1-6	TRBD1	once	CASSTRTGGNSPLHF	TGTGCCAGCAGCACGAGGACAGGGGGCAATTCACCCCTCCACTTT
TRBV19	TRBJ1-2	TRBD1	.	CASTDIRGQGARYGYTF	TGTGCCAGTACCGATATCCGGGGGCAGGGGGCCCGCTATGGCTACACCTTC
TRBV7-8	TRBJ2-1	.	.	CASSRSGYNEQFF	TGTGCCAGCAGCCGCTCGGGTTACAATGAGCAGTTCTTC
TRBV30	TRBJ1-2	.	.	CAWRNRVDGYTF	TGTGCCTGGAGAAACAGGGTCGATGGCTACACCTTC
TRBV2	TRBJ1-2	.	.	CASAQGGNYGYTF	TGTGCCAGCGCCCAGGGTGGGAACTATGGCTACACCTTC
TRBV30	TRBJ2-2	.	.	CAWMLSTNTGELFF	TGTGCCTGGATGTTGAGCACGAACACCGGGGAGCTGTTTTTT
TRBV4-1	TRBJ2-3	TRBD2	.	CASSRAGTSGGAATQYF	TGCGCCAGCAGCCGTGCCGGGACTAGCGGGGGGGCGGCTACGCAGTATTTT
TRBV4-2	TRBJ2-7	.	.	CASSQGTLYEQYF	TGTGCCAGCAGCCAAGGGACTCTTTACGAGCAGTACTTC
TRBV28	TRBJ1-1	TRBD1	.	CASSPRDRGQSTEAFF	TGTGCCAGCAGTCCCCGGGACAGGGGGCAGTCCACTGAAGCTTTCTTT
TRBV6-5	TRBJ2-5	.	few	CASSPSRAVETQYF	TGTGCCAGCAGCCCTAGCCGCGCGGTTGAGACCCAGTACTTC
TRBV6-1	TRBJ2-3	.	.	CASTGSLTVTDTQYF	TGTGCCAGCACAGGGTCCCTTACGGTCACAGATACGCAGTATTTT
TRBV9	TRBJ2-3	TRBD2	.	CASSAGLADSTDTQYF	TGTGCCAGCAGCGCGGGACTAGCGGATAGCACAGATACGCAGTATTTT
TRBV7-9	TRBJ1-3	TRBD1	.	CSSSPNPGQGITIYF	TGTTCCAGCAGCCCCAATCCGGGACAGGGAATCACCATATATTTT
TRBV5-4	TRBJ1-2	TRBD1	few	CASSLGGGQGAYGYTF	TGTGCCAGCAGCCTTGGCGGGGGACAGGGGGCTTATGGCTACACCTTC
TRBV30	TRBJ2-7	.	.	CAWSVGGGAYEQYF	TGTGCCTGGAGTGTAGGAGGGGGGGCCTACGAGCAGTACTTC
TRBV11-3	TRBJ1-1	TRBD1	.	CASSRRGRTTEAFF	TGTGCCAGCAGCCGCAGGGGGCGAACCACTGAAGCTTTCTTT
TRBV11-2	TRBJ2-3	TRBD2	.	CASSSPYSGVLNTQYF	TGTGCCAGCAGCTCCCCCTATAGCGGGGTATTGAATACGCAGTATTTT
TRBV27	TRBJ1-4	.	.	CASSNRNEKLFF	TGTGCCAGCAGCAACAGAAATGAAAAACTGTTTTTT
TRBV13	TRBJ2-3	.	.	CASSLGRREADTQYF	TGTGCCAGCAGCTTAGGACGGCGAGAGGCAGATACGCAGTATTTT
TRBV30	TRBJ2-7	TRBD2	.	CAGGGTSFVPYEQYF	TGTGCCGGGGGAGGGACTAGCTTCGTGCCCTACGAGCAGTACTTC
TRBV9	TRBJ2-2	TRBD1	.	CASSARTGASTGELFF	TGTGCCAGCAGCGCCCGGACAGGGGCGAGCACCGGGGAGCTGTTTTTT
TRBV7-2	TRBJ2-7	TRBD1	.	CASSEAGGFVYEQYF	TGTGCCAGCAGCGAAGCAGGGGGTTTCGTATACGAGCAGTACTTC
TRBV11-2	TRBJ2-7	TRBD2	.	CASSLRGTSGSYEQYF	TGTGCCAGCAGCTTGCGCGGGACTAGCGGATCCTACGAGCAGTACTTC
TRBV18	TRBJ1-1	TRBD1	.	CASSLGQGSVDEAFF	TGTGCCAGCTCACTCGGACAGGGTTCGGTCGATGAAGCTTTCTTT
TRBV4-3	TRBJ2-2	TRBD2	.	CASSQDLILAGVGGGELFF	TGCGCCAGCAGCCAAGATCTAATATTAGCGGGAGTTGGGGGCGGGGAGCTGTTTTTT
TRBV5-1	TRBJ2-6	.	.	CASSLWGAAGANVLTF	TGCGCCAGCAGCTTGTGGGGAGCCGCTGGGGCCAACGTCCTGACTTTC
TRBV6-6	TRBJ2-5	.	.	CASSYSPGETQYF	TGTGCCAGCAGTTACTCCCCAGGGGAGACCCAGTACTTC
TRBV6-1	TRBJ2-6	.	.	CASSESRRTSGYSGANVLTF	TGTGCCAGCAGTGAATCTAGGAGAACCTCGGGGTATTCTGGGGCCAACGTCCTGACTTTC
TRBV6-5	TRBJ1-4	TRBD1	once	CASSPYGTENEKLFF	TGTGCCAGCAGTCCCTACGGGACAGAGAATGAAAAACTGTTTTTT
TRBV7-2	TRBJ2-3	TRBD2	.	CASSPRLAGSDTQYF	TGTGCCAGCAGCCCTCGACTAGCTGGGTCAGATACGCAGTATTTT
TRBV4-1	TRBJ2-1	.	.	CASSPGVRSYNEQFF	TGCGCCAGCAGCCCAGGGGTTCGCTCCTACAATGAGCAGTTCTTC
TRBV7-9	TRBJ1-2	TRBD1	.	CASSNNDRGHGYTF	TGTGCCAGCAGCAATAACGACAGGGGACATGGCTACACCTTC
TRBV6-1	TRBJ2-7	.	.	CASRSGWFDYEQYF	TGTGCCAGCAGGTCGGGGTGGTTTGACTACGAGCAGTACTTC
TRBV30	TRBJ2-6	.	.	CAWRKKEAGANVLTF	TGTGCCTGGAGGAAGAAAGAGGCTGGGGCCAACGTCCTGACTTTC
TRBV2	TRBJ1-5	.	.	CASSAPPRSAGQPQHF	TGTGCCAGCAGTGCGCCCCCCAGGTCCGCAGGTCAGCCCCAGCATTTT
TRBV19	TRBJ2-5	TRBD2	.	CASRRTSGGLETQYF	TGTGCCAGTAGACGGACTAGCGGGGGGTTGGAGACCCAGTACTTC
TRBV18	TRBJ2-2	TRBD2	few	CASSQGLAGLTGELFF	TGTGCCAGCTCACAGGGACTAGCGGGGCTCACCGGGGAGCTGTTTTTT
TRBV28	TRBJ2-3	TRBD2	.	CASSLWASGRRDTQYF	TGTGCCAGCAGTTTATGGGCTAGCGGGAGAAGAGATACGCAGTATTTT
TRBV5-4	TRBJ2-7	TRBD2	.	CASSLWGGYEQYF	TGTGCCAGCAGCTTGTGGGGGGGGTACGAGCAGTACTTC
TRBV25-1	TRBJ2-1	TRBD1	few	CASVGTGPLYNEQFF	TGTGCCAGCGTAGGGACAGGTCCCCTTTACAATGAGCAGTTCTTC
TRBV7-9	TRBJ2-5	TRBD2	.	CASSALAGEAEETQYF	TGTGCCAGCAGCGCACTAGCGGGGGAGGCGGAGGAGACCCAGTACTTC
TRBV5-1	TRBJ2-2	.	.	CASSLVGAITTGELFF	TGCGCCAGCAGCTTGGTAGGGGCGATCACCACCGGGGAGCTGTTTTTT
TRBV6-1	TRBJ2-1	TRBD2	.	CASSERTSGIYEQFF	TGTGCCAGCAGTGAGAGGACTAGCGGGATTTATGAGCAGTTCTTC
TRBV7-9	TRBJ1-1	.	once	CSSSPLARDGYTEAFF	TGTTCCAGCAGCCCACTAGCCAGGGATGGGTACACTGAAGCTTTCTTT
TRBV18	TRBJ1-2	.	.	CASSPYPGPNYGYTF	TGTGCCAGCTCACCGTATCCAGGGCCAAACTATGGCTACACCTTC